This T cell receptor (beta chain) originates from a study of blood T cell repertoires in COVID-19. Only a few counts were recorded for this clone. Using immunoSEQ multiplex PCR, the repertoire was profiled, and TCRdb retains in-frame clones only, with some absent. Of roughly 100,000 clones in the sample, 79% were seen once. This CDR3 spans 14 amino acids. CDR1 is MGHRA, CDR2 YSYEKL, per germline. Trimming removed 6 bases from V and 4 bases from J, with 15 bases in between. The sequence derives from a woman aged 80 or over with active or convalescent COVID-19. The sample was peripheral blood. The J gene is TRBJ1-2, the V gene TRBV4-1; weak D call: TRBD1 (6 bases). CDR3 loop: CASSPTGQPYGYTF. Written as DNA, the CDR3 is TGCGCCAGCAGTCCGACCGGACAGCCCTATGGCTACACCTTC.